The clone carrying this T cell receptor beta chain has only a few counts. The antigen is unknown. Looked up from germline, CDR1 is SEHNR and CDR2 is FQNEAQ (reference sequence). The length of the CDR3 is 15 residues. Trimming removed 5 bases at V and 5 bases at J, with 19 bases between. The entry originates in a study of shared clonotypes between healthy human individuals. Study results and caveats: Rarefaction curves obtained for sorted subsets showed sequencing incomplete despite large depth.

Profiled with immunoSEQ multiplex PCR; TCRdb holds only in-frame clones, not every one. The sample has over 95,000 clones; approximately 70% are singletons. Sample: memory CD8+ T cells sorted from blood. The subset is: CD45RO+ cells pooled with CCR7-negative TemRA cells. The sequence was obtained from a woman under 40 in good health. V and J are TRBV7-9 and TRBJ2-7; D possibly corresponds to TRBD1 (5 bases). CDR3 nucleotides: TGTGCCAGCAGCCATCAGGGTGTGGGAATCGACGAGCAGTACTTC. This encodes CASSHQGVGIDEQYF.